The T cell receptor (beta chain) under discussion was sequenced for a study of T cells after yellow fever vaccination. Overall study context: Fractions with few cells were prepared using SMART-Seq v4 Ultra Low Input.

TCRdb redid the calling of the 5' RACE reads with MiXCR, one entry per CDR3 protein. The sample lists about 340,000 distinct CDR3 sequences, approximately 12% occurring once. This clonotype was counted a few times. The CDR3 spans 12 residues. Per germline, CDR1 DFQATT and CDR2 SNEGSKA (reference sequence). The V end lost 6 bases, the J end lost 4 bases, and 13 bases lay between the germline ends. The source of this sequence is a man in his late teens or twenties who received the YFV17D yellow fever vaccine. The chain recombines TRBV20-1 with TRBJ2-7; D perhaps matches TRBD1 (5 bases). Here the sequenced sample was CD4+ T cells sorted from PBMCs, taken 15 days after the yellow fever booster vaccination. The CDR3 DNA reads TGCAGTGCCCAGACAGACCTGTACGAGCAGTACGTC. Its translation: CSAQTDLYEQYV.